The TCR beta chain under discussion was sequenced for a study of identical twins. This clonotype was counted ten times or more. TCRdb processed the 5' RACE reads anew with MiXCR; each CDR3 protein has one entry. The sample lists some 200,000 distinct CDR3 sequences; around 6.9% were seen once. The CDR3 contains 14 residues. The V segment lost 5 bases and the J segment 5 bases; nucleotides outside the gene matches: 3. The data were also submitted as part of a second study, on yellow fever vaccine responses in identical twins. That report adds: Reportedly, the response of twins' T cells to the vaccine seemed partly convergent, partly personalized.

The sequenced material came from memory (CD45RO+) T cells sorted from blood. This rearrangement joins TRBV12-3 or TRBV12-4 to TRBJ2-3; 11 nucleotides agree with TRBD1. The sequence was collected from a woman in her late teens or twenties in good health. The CDR3 DNA reads as TGTGCCAGCAGTCGGACAGGGGGCATAGATACGCAGTATTTT. It translates to CASSRTGGIDTQYF.